Following are 7 T cell receptor beta chains from one sample sequenced in a study of blood T cell repertoires in COVID-19. Some clones are missing from TCRdb's copy, which holds only in-frame ones; the method was immunoSEQ multiplex PCR. Among some 230,000 clones listed, approximately 90% were seen once. Sequenced material: PBMCs or T cells enriched from blood (not recorded which). The receptors shown here come from a woman aged 18-30 years in a cohort exposed to, infected with or recovered from COVID-19 (not recorded which).

V usage is TRBV6-1 and J usage is TRBJ1-2; D unclear. The CDR3 extends over 11 amino acids. V dropped 3 bases and J dropped 7 bases, with 6 bases sitting between them. Per germline, CDR1 MNHNS and CDR2 SASEGT. DNA for the CDR3: TGTGCCAGCAGTGAGGGGAGTGGCTACACCTTC. This translates into CASSEGSGYTF.

The CDR3 reads CASSQPGGGLFYEQYF. CDR3 coding DNA: TGCGCCAGCAGCCAACCCGGGGGGGGGCTTTTCTACGAGCAGTACTTC. The chain couples TRBV4-1 to TRBJ2-7; 8 positions match TRBD2. This CDR3 is built from 16 residues. The J segment lost 3 bases and the V segment lost 2 bases, leaving 9 bases of the junction unmatched. Per germline, CDR1 MGHRA and CDR2 YSYEKL.

For the CDR3, the DNA is TGTGCCAGCAGCCACGGCAGCGGGGACAACACCGGGGAGCTGTTTTTT. It specifies CASSHGSGDNTGELFF. The chain carries TRBV3-1 (or the pseudogene TRBV3-2) and TRBJ2-2, with TRBD2 identical over 7 bases. With 3 bases clipped from V and 2 bases from J, the junction kept 6 bases outside the gene matches. Germline V gene sequence: CDR1 LGHDT, CDR2 YNNKEL (reference sequence). The CDR3 spans 16 residues.

Only a few counts were recorded for this clone. The chain uses TRBV4-1 and TRBJ2-1; the match to TRBD2 covers 13 bases. V dropped 8 bases and J dropped 7; count of bases not matched to a gene: 11. Germline V lookup: CDR1 MGHRA, CDR2 YSYEKL. The CDR3 contains 16 residues. The CDR3 reads CASAGLAGVRRNEQFF. In nucleotides, the CDR3 is TGCGCCAGCGCAGGACTAGCGGGAGTACGTCGGAATGAGCAGTTCTTC.

CDR3 nucleotides: TGTGCCAGCCAAATAGGCAGTCAGGTGTCCACTGAAGCTTTCTTT. It yields the protein CASQIGSQVSTEAFF. The chain links TRBV7-8 to TRBJ1-1, with unresolved D. The CDR3 contains 15 residues. Germline CDR1 and CDR2: SGHVS and FQNEAQ. Trimming took 8 bases from V and 4 from J, leaving 20 bases between them.

This chain joins TRBV28 and TRBJ2-7; TRBD2 is a possible D gene (6 bases). CDR3 length equals 13 residues. V was shortened by 6 bases and J by 5 bases, with 14 bases between the two germline ends. Germline lookup yields CDR1 MDHEN and CDR2 SYDVKM. The CDR3 is CASREGWSNEQYF. CDR3 sequence (DNA): TGTGCCAGCAGGGAGGGATGGTCCAACGAGCAGTACTTC. The whole variable domain, remainder taken from reference TRBV28 and TRBJ2-7, is DVKVTQSSRYLVKRTGEKVFLECVQDMDHENMFWYRQDPGLGLRLIYFSYDVKMKEKGDIPEGYSVSREKKERFSLILESASTNQTSMYLCASREGWSNEQYFGPGTRLTVT.

The V call is TRBV7-9, the J call TRBJ2-1; a weak D match, TRBD2 (5 bases). Per the germline V gene, CDR1 is SEHNR and CDR2 is FQNEAQ (reference sequence). The CDR3 spans 13 residues. V dropped 5 bases and J dropped 10 bases, with 15 bases sitting between them. DNA of the CDR3: TGTGCCAGCAGCCTTCTCGACGGCGGGGAGCAGTTCTTC. The encoded protein is CASSLLDGGEQFF.